Each of the 10 T cell receptor beta chains below was sequenced from the same sample in a study of CD8+ T cells in alopecia areata. As for treatment: oral pan-JAK inhibitor, 5-10 mg twice daily. cDNA prepared by RNA extraction and subsequent reverse transcription served as the template for sequencing. Produced via immunoSEQ multiplex PCR; TCRdb's table is partial and in-frame only. The sample shows 150,000 to 250,000 clones, roughly 64% of them seen only once. Sequenced here: CD4+ T cells sorted from blood, sampled at week 24, from a patient treated with tofacitinib. The receptors were sampled from a human donor with alopecia areata.

This sequence joins TRBV2 and TRBJ2-5; D gene uncertain. Trimming cost V 7 bases and J 5 bases, with 14 bases left between them. The CDR3 has 13 amino acids. The germline V gene encodes CDR1 SNHLY and CDR2 FYNNEI. This chain's CDR3 is CASTRGPDETQYF. DNA for the CDR3: TGTGCCAGCACGAGAGGACCAGATGAGACCCAGTACTTC.

This chain joins TRBV20-1 and TRBJ1-1; TRBD1 is a possible D gene (5 bases). V lost 5 bases to trimming and J lost 8 bases, with 12 bases between them. The germline gives CDR1 DFQATT, CDR2 SNEGSKA (reference sequence). The CDR3 loop spans 11 amino acids. The CDR3 protein is CSADRPGEAFF. DNA of the CDR3: TGCAGTGCTGATAGGCCAGGGGAAGCTTTCTTT.

The V call is TRBV4-1, the J call TRBJ2-2; a possible D gene is TRBD2 (6 bases). The germline gives CDR1 MGHRA, CDR2 YSYEKL. Trimming pared 0 bases from V and 7 bases from J, leaving 12 bases between. The CDR3 is 15 amino acids. The DNA for the CDR3 is TGCGCCAGCAGCCAAGACGGGAGTAAGGTCGGGGAGCTGTTTTTT. Protein sequence: CASSQDGSKVGELFF.

This clone was counted only a few times. The chain uses TRBV5-1 and TRBJ2-1; 13 bases match TRBD2. V dropped 3 bases and J dropped 9; count of bases not matched to a gene: 18. CDR3 length: 19 amino acids. Germline V CDR1 and CDR2: SGHRS, YFSETQ. The DNA of the CDR3 is TGCGCCAGCAGCTCCCCGGACAGGACCGGACTAGCGGGAGCCGTTGAGCAGTTCTTC. Translating gives CASSSPDRTGLAGAVEQFF.

The table lists this clone with a count of one. V gene TRBV7-2 combines with J gene TRBJ2-3; 10 nucleotides agree with TRBD2. The CDR3 covers 17 residues. Per the germline V gene, CDR1 is SGHTA and CDR2 is FQGNSA. With V trimmed by 5 bases and J by 0 bases, 8 bases remained unmatched. CDR3 in amino acids: CASSGSSGGTSTDTQYF. The CDR3 DNA follows: TGTGCCAGCAGCGGATCTAGCGGGGGAACTAGCACAGATACGCAGTATTTT.

The V gene is TRBV15, the J gene TRBJ2-3, with D perhaps matching TRBD2 (6 bases). This CDR3 contains 18 residues. Trimming left V 0 bases short and J 2 bases short, with 18 bases between. Germline V gene sequence: CDR1 LNHNV, CDR2 YYDKDF (reference sequence). CDR3 coding DNA: TGTGCCACCAGCAGAGATCTTTTTGGAGGGCGCGTCACAGATACGCAGTATTTT. This encodes CATSRDLFGGRVTDTQYF.

The V call is TRBV29-1, the J call TRBJ1-1, with TRBD1 matching over 9 bases. The CDR3 runs 13 residues. Germline V gene data show CDR1 as SQVTM and CDR2 as ANQGSEA. With 8 bases clipped from V and 2 bases from J, the junction kept 6 bases outside the gene matches. CDR3 amino acids: CSTKQGANTEAFF. In nucleotides, the CDR3 is TGCAGCACCAAACAGGGGGCAAACACTGAAGCTTTCTTT.

J is TRBJ2-5 and V is TRBV25-1; D uncertain. This CDR3 contains 10 residues. Trimming removed 8 bases at V and 5 bases at J, with 6 bases between. CDR1 is MGHDK, CDR2 SYGVNS, per germline. CDR3 sequence: CASRRETQYF. The CDR3 coding sequence is TGTGCCAGCCGCCGGGAGACCCAGTACTTC.

There are a few counts of this clone. The V and J genes are TRBV7-2 and TRBJ1-5; 7 nucleotides line up with TRBD1. The germline CDR1 and CDR2 sequences are SGHTA and FQGNSA. The junction had 5 bases not matched to a gene; V was cut back by 2 bases and J by 4 bases. The CDR3 length is 15 residues. CDR3 DNA sequence: TGTGCCAGCAGCTTAACAGGACAGGCAAATCAGCCCCAGCATTTT. Translation gives CASSLTGQANQPQHF.

In this sample, this clone turned up a few times. The chain combines TRBV11-2 with TRBJ2-3; tentatively, D is TRBD1 or TRBD2 (5 bases each). Germline CDR1 reads SGHAT; CDR2 reads FQNNGV. Trimming removed 5 bases at V and 4 bases at J, with 10 bases between. CDR3 length: 13 amino acids. This CDR3 reads CASSAVGADTQYF. In DNA form, the CDR3 reads TGTGCCAGCAGCGCCGTGGGGGCAGATACGCAGTATTTT.